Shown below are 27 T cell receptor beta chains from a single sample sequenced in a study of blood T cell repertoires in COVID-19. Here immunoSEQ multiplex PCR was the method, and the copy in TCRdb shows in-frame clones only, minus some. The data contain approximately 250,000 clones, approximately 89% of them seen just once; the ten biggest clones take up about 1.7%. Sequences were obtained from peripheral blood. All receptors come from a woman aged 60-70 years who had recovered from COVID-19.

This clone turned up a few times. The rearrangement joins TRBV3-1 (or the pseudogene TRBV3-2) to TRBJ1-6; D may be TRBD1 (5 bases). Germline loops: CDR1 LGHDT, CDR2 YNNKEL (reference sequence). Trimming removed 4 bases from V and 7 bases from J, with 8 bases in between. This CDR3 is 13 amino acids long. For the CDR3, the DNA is TGTGCCAGCAGCCCTAGACAGAATTCACCCCTCCACTTT. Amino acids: CASSPRQNSPLHF.

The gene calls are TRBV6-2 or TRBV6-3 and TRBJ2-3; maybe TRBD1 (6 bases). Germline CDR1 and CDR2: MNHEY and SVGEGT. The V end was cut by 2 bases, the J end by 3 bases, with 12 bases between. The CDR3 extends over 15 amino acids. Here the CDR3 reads CASSYTLTGTDTQYF. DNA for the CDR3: TGTGCCAGCAGTTACACATTAACAGGGACAGATACGCAGTATTTT.

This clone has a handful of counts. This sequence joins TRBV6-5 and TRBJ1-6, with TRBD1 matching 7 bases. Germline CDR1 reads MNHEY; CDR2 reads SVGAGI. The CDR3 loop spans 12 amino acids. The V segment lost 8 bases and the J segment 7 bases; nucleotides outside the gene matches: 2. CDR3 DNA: TGTGCCAGCTCGACAGGGAATTCACCCCTCCACTTT. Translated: CASSTGNSPLHF.

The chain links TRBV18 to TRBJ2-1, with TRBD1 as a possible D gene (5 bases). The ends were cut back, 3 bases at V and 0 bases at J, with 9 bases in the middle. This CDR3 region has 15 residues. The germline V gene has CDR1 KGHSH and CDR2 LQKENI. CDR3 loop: CASSPDRTSYNEQFF. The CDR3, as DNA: TGTGCCAGCTCACCCGACAGAACCTCCTACAATGAGCAGTTCTTC.

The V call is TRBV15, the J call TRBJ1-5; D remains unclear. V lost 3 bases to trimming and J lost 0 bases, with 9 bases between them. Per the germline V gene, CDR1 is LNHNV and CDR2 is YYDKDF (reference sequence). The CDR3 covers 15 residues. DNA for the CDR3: TGTGCCACCAGCAGTAGCGGGGTTAGCAATCAGCCCCAGCATTTT. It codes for CATSSSGVSNQPQHF.

CDR3 DNA sequence: TGTGCCAGCTCACCACCCACGGGACAGGGGGAAGAGACCCAGTACTTC. Amino acid sequence: CASSPPTGQGEETQYF. The chain couples TRBV18 to TRBJ2-5, with TRBD1 matching over 11 bases. The CDR3 is 16 residues long. CDR1 and CDR2 (germline): KGHSH, LQKENI. Germline trimming cut 0 bases from V and 3 bases from J; bases unmatched to any gene: 3.

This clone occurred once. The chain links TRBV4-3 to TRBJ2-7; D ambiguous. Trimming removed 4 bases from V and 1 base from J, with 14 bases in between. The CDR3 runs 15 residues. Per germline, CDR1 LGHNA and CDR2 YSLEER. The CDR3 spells CASSPGVFRSYEQYF. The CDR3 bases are TGCGCCAGCAGCCCTGGAGTATTTAGGTCCTACGAGCAGTACTTC.

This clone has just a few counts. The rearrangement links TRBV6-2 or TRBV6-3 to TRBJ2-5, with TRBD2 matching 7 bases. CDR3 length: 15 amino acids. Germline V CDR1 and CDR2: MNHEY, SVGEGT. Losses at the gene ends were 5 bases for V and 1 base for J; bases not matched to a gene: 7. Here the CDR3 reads CASSPSGISQETQYF. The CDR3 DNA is TGTGCCAGCAGTCCAAGCGGGATCAGCCAAGAGACCCAGTACTTC.

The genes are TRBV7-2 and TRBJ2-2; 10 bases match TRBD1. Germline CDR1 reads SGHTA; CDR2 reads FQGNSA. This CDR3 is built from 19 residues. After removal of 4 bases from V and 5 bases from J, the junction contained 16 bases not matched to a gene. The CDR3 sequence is CASSSSHKSGQGRTGELFF. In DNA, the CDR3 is TGTGCCAGCAGCTCCTCGCACAAATCGGGACAGGGGAGGACCGGGGAGCTGTTTTTT.

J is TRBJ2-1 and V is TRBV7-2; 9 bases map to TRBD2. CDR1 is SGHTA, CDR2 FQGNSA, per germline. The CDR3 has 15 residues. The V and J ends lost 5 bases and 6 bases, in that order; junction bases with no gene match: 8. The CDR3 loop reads CASSPMRGGANEQFF. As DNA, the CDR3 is TGTGCCAGCAGCCCCATGCGGGGGGGAGCCAATGAGCAGTTCTTC.

CDR3 in DNA: TGTGCCAGCAGTGATTACAGGCGGAATTCACCCCTCCACTTT. This translates into CASSDYRRNSPLHF. The chain couples TRBV2 to TRBJ1-6; D may be TRBD1 (5 bases). V was pared by 3 bases and J by 7 bases, with 10 bases between. The CDR3 consists of 14 residues. CDR1 is SNHLY and CDR2 is FYNNEI in the germline V gene.

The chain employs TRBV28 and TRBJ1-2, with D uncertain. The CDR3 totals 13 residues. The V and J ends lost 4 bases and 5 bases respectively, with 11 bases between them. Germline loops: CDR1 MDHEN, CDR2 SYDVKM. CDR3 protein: CASSYVTMYGYTF. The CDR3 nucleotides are TGTGCCAGCAGTTATGTGACAATGTATGGCTACACCTTC.

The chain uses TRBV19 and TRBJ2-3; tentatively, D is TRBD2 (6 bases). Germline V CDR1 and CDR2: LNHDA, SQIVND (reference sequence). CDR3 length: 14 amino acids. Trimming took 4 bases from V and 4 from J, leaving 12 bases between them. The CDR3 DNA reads TGTGCCAGTAGTACGGGCAGGGAGGCAGATACGCAGTATTTT. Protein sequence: CASSTGREADTQYF.

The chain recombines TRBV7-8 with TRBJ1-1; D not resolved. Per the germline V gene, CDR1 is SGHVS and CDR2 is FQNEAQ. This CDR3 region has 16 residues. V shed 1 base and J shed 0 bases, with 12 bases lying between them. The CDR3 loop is CASSLGSGLLNTEAFF. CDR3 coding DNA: TGTGCCAGCAGCTTAGGGTCCGGACTACTGAACACTGAAGCTTTCTTT. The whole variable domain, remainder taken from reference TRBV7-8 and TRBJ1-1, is GAGVSQSPRYKVAKRGQDVALRCDPISGHVSLFWYQQALGQGPEFLTYFQNEAQLDKSGLPSDRFFAERPEGSVSTLKIQRTQQEDSAVYLCASSLGSGLLNTEAFFGQGTRLTVV.

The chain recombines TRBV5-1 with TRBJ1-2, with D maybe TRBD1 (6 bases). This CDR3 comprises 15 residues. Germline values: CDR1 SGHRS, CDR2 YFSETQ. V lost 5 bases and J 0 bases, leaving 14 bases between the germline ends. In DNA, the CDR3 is TGCGCCAGCAGAAGAGGGGACACCACTAACTATGGCTACACCTTC. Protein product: CASRRGDTTNYGYTF.

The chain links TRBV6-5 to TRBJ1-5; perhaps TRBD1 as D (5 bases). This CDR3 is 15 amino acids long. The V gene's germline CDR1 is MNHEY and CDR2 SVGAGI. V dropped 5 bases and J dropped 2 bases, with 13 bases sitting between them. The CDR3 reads CASSRQGIGNQPQHF. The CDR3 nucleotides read TGTGCCAGCAGTCGCCAGGGTATCGGCAATCAGCCCCAGCATTTT.

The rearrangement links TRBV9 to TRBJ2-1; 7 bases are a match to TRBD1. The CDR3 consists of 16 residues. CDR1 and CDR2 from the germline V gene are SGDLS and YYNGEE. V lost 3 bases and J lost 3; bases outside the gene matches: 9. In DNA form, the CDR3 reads TGTGCCAGCAGCGCGACAGGGCCCCTTGGCTACAATGAGCAGTTCTTC. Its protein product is CASSATGPLGYNEQFF.

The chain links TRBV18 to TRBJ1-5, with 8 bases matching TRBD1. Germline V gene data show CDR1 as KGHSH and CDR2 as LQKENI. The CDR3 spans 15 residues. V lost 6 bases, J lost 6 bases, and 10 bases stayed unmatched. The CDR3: CASSPRTGTVQPQHF. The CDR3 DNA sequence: TGTGCCAGCTCTCCCCGGACAGGGACTGTTCAGCCCCAGCATTTT.

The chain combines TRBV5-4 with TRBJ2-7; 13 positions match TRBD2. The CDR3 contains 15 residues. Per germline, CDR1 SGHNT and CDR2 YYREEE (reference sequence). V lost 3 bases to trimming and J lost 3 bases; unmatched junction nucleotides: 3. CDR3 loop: CASSSRTSGGYEQYF. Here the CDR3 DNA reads TGTGCCAGCAGCTCCCGGACTAGCGGGGGCTACGAGCAGTACTTC.

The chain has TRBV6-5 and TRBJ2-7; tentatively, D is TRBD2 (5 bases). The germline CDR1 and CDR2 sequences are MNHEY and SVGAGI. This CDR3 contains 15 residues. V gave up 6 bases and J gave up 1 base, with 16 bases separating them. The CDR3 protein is CASRFLRDISYEQYF. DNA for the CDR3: TGTGCCAGCAGATTCCTCCGGGATATTTCCTACGAGCAGTACTTC.

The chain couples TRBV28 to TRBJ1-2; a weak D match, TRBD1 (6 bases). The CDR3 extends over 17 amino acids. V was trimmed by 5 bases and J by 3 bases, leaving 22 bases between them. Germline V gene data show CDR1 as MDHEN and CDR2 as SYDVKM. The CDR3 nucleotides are TGTGCCAGCAGTATCCTCCCTCCCAGGGGTCTCTACTATGGCTACACCTTC. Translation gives CASSILPPRGLYYGYTF.

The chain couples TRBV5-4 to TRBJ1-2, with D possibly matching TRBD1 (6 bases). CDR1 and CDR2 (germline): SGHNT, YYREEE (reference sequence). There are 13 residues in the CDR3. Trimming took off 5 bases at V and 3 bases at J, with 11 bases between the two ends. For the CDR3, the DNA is TGTGCCAGCAGTGCGGCAGGGGACTATGGCTACACCTTC. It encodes CASSAAGDYGYTF.

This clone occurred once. CDR3 in amino acids: CASSIYGGTTNTGELFF. The CDR3 region has the DNA TGTGCCAGTAGTATTTACGGGGGGACAACGAACACCGGGGAGCTGTTTTTT. V is TRBV19 and J is TRBJ2-2; D is perhaps TRBD2 (7 bases). From germline, CDR1 is LNHDA and CDR2 SQIVND (reference sequence). The CDR3 totals 17 residues. V lost 3 bases and J lost 0, with 14 bases in between.

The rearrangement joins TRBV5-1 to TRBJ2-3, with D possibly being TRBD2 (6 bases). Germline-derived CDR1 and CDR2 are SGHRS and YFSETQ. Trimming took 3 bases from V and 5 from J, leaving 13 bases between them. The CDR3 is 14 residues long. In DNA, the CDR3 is TGCGCCAGCAGCTCTTGGGGGGACGGAGATACGCAGTATTTT. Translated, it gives CASSSWGDGDTQYF.

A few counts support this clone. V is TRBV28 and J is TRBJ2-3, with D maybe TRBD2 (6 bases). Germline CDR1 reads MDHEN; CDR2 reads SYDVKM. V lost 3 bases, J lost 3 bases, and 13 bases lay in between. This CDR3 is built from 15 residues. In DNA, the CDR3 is TGTGCCAGCAGTTTTAGCGGTAAAGGGACAGATACGCAGTATTTT. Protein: CASSFSGKGTDTQYF.

This chain's CDR3 is CASNPPWAQTNEKLFF. CDR3 in DNA: TGTGCCAGCAACCCTCCTTGGGCCCAGACTAATGAAAAACTGTTTTTT. The rearrangement links TRBV9 to TRBJ1-4; D is undetermined. Trimming removed 6 bases from V and 2 bases from J, with 17 bases in between. The germline CDR1 and CDR2 sequences are SGDLS and YYNGEE. The CDR3 sequence is 16 residues long.

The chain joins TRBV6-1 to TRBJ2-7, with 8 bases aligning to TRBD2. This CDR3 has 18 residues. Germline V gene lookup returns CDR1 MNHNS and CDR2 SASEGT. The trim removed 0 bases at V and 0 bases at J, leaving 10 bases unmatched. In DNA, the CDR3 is TGTGCCAGCAGTGAAGCGCTCTCAGAGCGGGGGCGCTCCTACGAGCAGTACTTC. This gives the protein CASSEALSERGRSYEQYF.